This section outlines one T cell receptor (beta chain) sequence together with its context. Its antigen is unknown. Base qualities are not provided; no much larger clone lies one nucleotide away. For every bulk PBMC sample, a fixed 350 ng of DNA was loaded. Following the manufacturer instructions, the immunoSEQ TCRb Assay kit was used to amplify TCR beta CDR3 sequences from genomic DNA. The KAPA Library Quantification Kit for Illumina platforms was used to quantify pooled libraries by qPCR. Pooled libraries were sequenced on an Illumina NextSeq 500, clustered at roughly 0.6-1.1 pM. In the authors' own workflow: Analysis of the TCR data relied on immunoSEQ ANALYZER and the R LymphoSeq package. A rearrangement efficiency score was calculated as productive divided by the sum of productive and non-productive CDR3 sequences. Clonality was assessed using the Gini coefficient and diversity using the Renyi index at alpha=1, with pairwise comparisons between timepoints within each patient. In LymphoSeq, clonal relatedness was computed using an edit distance of 3, and repertoire similarity was computed using the Bhattacharyya coefficient. Linear discriminant analysis on week-3 changes in clonality and diversity was built with the R MASS and caret packages to classify response. The source is immuneACCESS, and TCRdb retained only in-frame sequences with V and J called. Part of the clones is not carried over; for the studies checked, unresolved V genes explain less than half of this, and the remainder is unexplained. The V and J calls and clone size come from that table; D and trimming were worked out from the DNA. Here the sample has 9,000 to 13,000 clones; about 88% occur a single time. The ten largest make up around 7.2% of the sample.

The sample is drawn from a study of blood T cell dynamics during melanoma immunotherapy (TCRdb year 2020). Regarding the study in general: Patients with metastatic melanoma were treated with first-line pembrolizumab or nivolumab plus ipilimumab as standard of care in the United Kingdom. To find early correlates of response, the study profiled the peripheral T cell receptor repertoires of patients with metastatic melanoma both before and after one cycle of checkpoint inhibitor therapy. The training cohort was made up of consecutive patients, while a further independent group of patients from the same centre was pooled to form an external validation set. Paper-wide results and their limitations: The study could not determine whether the T cell clones driving repertoire changes were melanoma-specific or reflected general immune activation. Patients who later achieved disease control showed a bifurcated PBMC repertoire reorganization at W3, with increased clonality or increased diversity, unlike progressors. The relatively small sample size was acknowledged as potentially limiting generalization of the results.

The time point label, read with the paper, signifies: pre-treatment baseline. Blood samples were taken before treatment (T0) and at week 3 (W3), following the first cycle of checkpoint blockade. Except for a couple of patients with rapid clinical progression, response was assessed 12 weeks after the first infusion by RECIST 1.1; disease control meant complete response, partial response or stable disease. Patients were excluded for prior systemic cancer treatment, concomitant immunosuppressant therapy or synchronous other active malignancies. Bulk PBMC and plasma cell-free DNA were both sequenced for TCR beta so that circulating cells and T cell turnover could be tracked. Lymphoprep and SepMate tubes were used to isolate PBMC from blood, and red cell lysis was then performed. QIAamp DNA Blood Mini kits were used to extract DNA from PBMC and sorted T cell subsets. The TCR sequence derives from a human donor with melanoma. The sample was blood, taken from a patient treated with checkpoint blockade.

For the CDR3, the sequence is CASSALGAGGYNEQFF. In nucleotide form, the sequence is TGTGCCAGCAGCGCCCTGGGGGCGGGGGGATACAATGAGCAGTTCTTC. This receptor chain uses TRBV9 and TRBJ2-1; 8 bases in the junction line up with TRBD2. The germline V gene gives CDR1 as SGDLS and CDR2 as YYNGEE. The CDR3 sequence holds 16 residues, the cysteine and phenylalanine included. Only the CDR3 DNA is retained, 48 bases long and in frame from the first base. V is cut back by 3 bases and J by 4 bases, with 9 bases in the junction unmatched.